Included here is one T cell receptor (beta chain) sequence, with context. Original analysis: Reference gene primer amplification in the assay estimated nucleated cell counts. Sequencing used immunoSEQ multiplex PCR; TCRdb keeps in-frame clones, though not all of them. V and J calls and clone size are those listed in that table; D and trimming were worked out from the DNA. The sample carries just under 350,000 clones, 83% recorded once. The data originate from a study of blood T cell repertoires in COVID-19. Looking at the study overall: Collection of acute and convalescent COVID-19 samples took place in the United States, Italy and Spain. Sample material is recorded as cDNA or gDNA derived from T cells, B-cell-depleted T cells, or PBMCs.

This CDR3 has 15 residues. Unmatched junction bases numbered 7, after V lost 3 bases and J lost 10 bases. Germline CDR1 reads LGHNA; CDR2 reads YNFKEQ. This clonotype originated in a young man with active or convalescent COVID-19. The sequenced sample was peripheral blood. The chain combines TRBV4-2 with TRBJ1-6; 9 nucleotides match TRBD1. This CDR3 is CASSHPGQGDSPLHF. The CDR3 coding sequence is TGTGCCAGCAGCCATCCGGGACAGGGAGACTCACCCCTCCACTTT.